This T cell receptor (beta chain) comes out of a study of blood T cells in healthy people across ages. General study findings and limits: The study found TCR beta diversity correlated strongly with naive T cell percentage. Higher diversity and more naive CD4+ cells were features of long-lived donors, compared to aged donors. PBMCs left unsorted prevented a conclusive naive versus antigen-experienced comparison.

V shed 7 bases, J shed 8 bases, and the junction held 13 bases outside the gene matches. This CDR3 has 15 residues. Germline loops: CDR1 SGHTA, CDR2 FQGNSA. Comment on this clonotype: Its target is unknown.

A second PCR of 7 to 11 cycles used a sample-barcoded 5' primer and a J-beta primer mix. TCRdb re-called the 5' RACE reads through MiXCR, storing one row per CDR3 protein. The sample has about 640,000 distinct CDR3 sequences, around 54% seen once; the top ten hold roughly 34%. Peripheral blood was drawn, ten milliliters per donor. This receptor was taken from a man aged 55-75 years in good health. The V call is TRBV7-2, the J call TRBJ2-1; 8 bases are a match to TRBD2. The specimen was blood. CDR3 DNA sequence: TGTGCCAGCACCTCGAGCAGCGGGGGAGTCCATGAGCAGTTCTTC. The encoded protein is CASTSSSGGVHEQFF.